Included here is one T cell receptor beta chain sequence, with context. Method: immunoSEQ multiplex PCR; TCRdb's copy keeps in-frame clones and lacks some. The table records hundreds of thousands of clones, roughly 86% of them present only once. Germline V CDR1 and CDR2: SGHTA, FQGNSA. CDR3 length equals 15 residues. V shed 11 bases, J shed 5 bases, and the junction held 12 bases outside the gene matches. This specimen belongs to a study of shared T cell receptors in the human thymus. These data were likewise used in another study, on human thymus T cells.

The receptor was derived from a boy under two years old with a congenital heart defect. The sample taken for sequencing was thymocytes. The chain links TRBV7-2 to TRBJ1-6, with 7 positions matching TRBD1. CDR3 protein: CAGGPFRGDNSPLHF. Written as DNA, the CDR3 is TGTGCCGGAGGGCCCTTCAGGGGGGATAATTCACCCCTCCACTTT.